These 9 T cell receptor beta chains were sequenced from one sample in a study of T cell repertoires in cytomegalovirus infection. Their antigens remain unidentified. MiXCR, run by TCRdb on the reads, gives a single entry per CDR3 protein. This sample has 550,000 to 850,000 distinct CDR3 sequences; about 30% occur once, and the top ten carry 18%. This sample comprised cultured PBMCs, obtained from culture after CMV antigen stimulation. The receptors shown here come from a human donor in good health (CMV status not recorded). Some clones in this sample may be carry-over from other donors' samples.

V and J are TRBV2 and TRBJ2-2; 9 bases align to TRBD2. Trimming took 3 bases from V and 4 from J; bases not matched to a gene: 3. The CDR3 runs 15 residues. The germline V gene has CDR1 SNHLY and CDR2 FYNNEI. CDR3 bases: TGTGCCAGCAGTGAGCTAGCGGGACCCACCGGGGAGCTGTTTTTT. This sequence encodes CASSELAGPTGELFF. The complete variable domain, with remaining parts taken from reference TRBV2 and TRBJ2-2, reads EPEVTQTPSHQVTQMGQEVILRCVPISNHLYFYWYRQILGQKVEFLVSFYNNEISEKSEIFDDQFSVERPDGSNFTLKIRSTKLEDSAMYFCASSELAGPTGELFFGEGSRLTVL.

This rearrangement joins TRBV27 to TRBJ1-1, with D possibly TRBD1 on 5 matching bases. Germline values: CDR1 MNHEY, CDR2 SMNVEV (reference sequence). V was pared by 6 bases and J by 3 bases, with 8 bases between. CDR3 size: 12 residues. The CDR3 nucleotides are TGTGCCAGCAGAATAGGGGACACTGAAGCTTTCTTT. It translates to CASRIGDTEAFF.

This clonotype was seen at least ten times. The J gene is TRBJ1-1, the V gene TRBV7-2; D is ambiguous. The CDR3 has 15 amino acids. V lost 1 base and J 1 base, leaving 10 bases between the germline ends. Germline V gives CDR1 SGHTA, CDR2 FQGNSA. In DNA, the CDR3 is TGTGCCAGCAGCTTAGGACGGACCCGGAACACTGAAGCTTTCTTT. Translating it yields CASSLGRTRNTEAFF.

This rearrangement joins TRBV28 to TRBJ1-5, with 10 nucleotides matching TRBD1. CDR3 length: 16 amino acids. Germline CDR1 MDHEN, CDR2 SYDVKM. V lost 7 bases and J lost 5; bases outside the gene matches: 11. The CDR3 DNA is TGTGCCAGCAAATTTCACCGGGACAGGGGTGATCAGCCCCAGCATTTT. This gives the protein CASKFHRDRGDQPQHF.

This chain joins TRBV12-3 or TRBV12-4 and TRBJ2-7; 8 bases align to TRBD1. The CDR3 runs 14 residues. With V trimmed by 6 bases and J by 3 bases, 7 bases remained unmatched. CDR3 coding DNA: TGTGCCAGCAGCTACGACAGGGGTGGCTACGAGCAGTACTTC. It codes for CASSYDRGGYEQYF.

This clonotype has just a few counts. This chain connects TRBV23-1 to TRBJ1-6; the D gene is possibly TRBD1 (5 bases). TRBV23-1 is designated an ORF whose function remains uncertain. V was trimmed by 6 bases and J by 5 bases, leaving 23 bases between them. The CDR3 sequence is 18 residues long. This chain's CDR3 is CASSQKSEGSPNNSPLHF. CDR3 bases: TGCGCCAGCAGCCAAAAATCAGAGGGGTCACCGAATAATTCACCCCTCCACTTT.

The sample holds a few counts of this clonotype. The junction and the germline gene differ at one end; a read error may be behind it. The chain employs TRBV27 and TRBJ2-1; D remains unclear. Germline V gene sequence: CDR1 MNHEY, CDR2 SMNVEV (reference sequence). This CDR3 has 16 amino acids. The CDR3 here is CASSDDGRSSYNERFF. For the CDR3, the DNA is TGTGCCAGCAGTGATGATGGGCGGAGCTCCTACAATGAGCGGTTCTTC.

This clonotype was found a few times. This rearrangement joins TRBV10-1 to TRBJ2-7, with D possibly being TRBD2 (5 bases). Germline CDR1 and CDR2: WNHNN and SYGVQD (reference sequence). Trimming took off 3 bases at V and 3 bases at J, with 15 bases between the two ends. The CDR3 extends over 15 amino acids. CDR3 nucleotides: TGCGCCAGCAGTGAAAGGTCCGGGGTTGGCTACGAGCAGTACTTC. This translates into CASSERSGVGYEQYF.

The chain joins TRBV6-1 to TRBJ2-7, with TRBD1 matching over 10 bases. Germline values: CDR1 MNHNS, CDR2 SASEGT. The CDR3 is 14 amino acids. The V segment lost 11 bases and the J segment 1 base; nucleotides outside the gene matches: 8. The CDR3, as DNA: TGTGCCTCAGTAAGGGACAGGGGTTCCTACGAGCAGTACGTC. As protein: CASVRDRGSYEQYV.